These 3 T cell receptor beta chains were all obtained from the same sample, sequenced in a study of OX40 agonist ivuxolimab in advanced cancers. The protocol was immunoSEQ multiplex PCR, while the TCRdb copy is restricted to in-frame clones and leaves out a portion. Of tens of thousands of clones listed, around 85% are singletons. Source: CD4+ or CD8+ T cells sorted from blood, taken in a trial of the OX40 agonist ivuxolimab. These receptors were obtained from an adult with an advanced solid tumor such as melanoma, head and neck, liver or kidney cancer.

The rearrangement links TRBV4-1 to TRBJ2-5; D unclear. Looked up from germline, CDR1 is MGHRA and CDR2 is YSYEKL. Between the trimmed V and J ends, which lost 0 bases and 1 base, there was a span of 9 bases. This CDR3 has 15 amino acids. The CDR3 loop reads CASSQDGVAQETQYF. CDR3 DNA: TGCGCCAGCAGCCAAGATGGGGTGGCCCAAGAGACCCAGTACTTC.

V and J are TRBV4-3 and TRBJ2-7; 7 nucleotides line up with TRBD1. Germline V gene sequence: CDR1 LGHNA, CDR2 YSLEER. J was trimmed by 6 bases and V by 4 bases; bases with no gene match: 12. The CDR3 sequence is 15 residues long. The CDR3 DNA reads TGCGCCAGCAGCCCCACCTTGACAGGGTCGATCGAGCAGTACTTC. It is translated as CASSPTLTGSIEQYF.

The gene calls are TRBV4-1 and TRBJ2-3; D unclear. V dropped 0 bases and J dropped 6 bases, with 10 bases sitting between them. The CDR3 runs 14 residues. CDR1 is MGHRA and CDR2 is YSYEKL in the germline V gene. This chain's CDR3 is CASSQEARRDTQYF. The CDR3 nucleotides are TGCGCCAGCAGCCAAGAGGCTAGAAGGGATACGCAGTATTTT.